This T cell receptor beta chain was captured by sequencing in a study of T cell changes during pregnancy in multiple sclerosis. Data came from immunoSEQ multiplex PCR; TCRdb stores just in-frame clones and leaves some out. The sample yields approximately 90,000 clones, approximately 92% seen once. V lost 3 bases and J lost 9; bases outside the gene matches: 9. Germline-derived CDR1 and CDR2 are SNHLY and FYNNEI. CDR3 size: 15 residues. This TCR was sampled from a female donor with multiple sclerosis, enrolled in a pregnancy study. This chain joins TRBV2 and TRBJ2-1, with 9 bases fitting TRBD2. The sample consisted of peripheral blood, taken after pregnancy. Here the CDR3 DNA reads TGTGCCAGCAGTGATTTGTTAGCGGGAGCAATTGAGCAGTTCTTC. Its translation: CASSDLLAGAIEQFF.